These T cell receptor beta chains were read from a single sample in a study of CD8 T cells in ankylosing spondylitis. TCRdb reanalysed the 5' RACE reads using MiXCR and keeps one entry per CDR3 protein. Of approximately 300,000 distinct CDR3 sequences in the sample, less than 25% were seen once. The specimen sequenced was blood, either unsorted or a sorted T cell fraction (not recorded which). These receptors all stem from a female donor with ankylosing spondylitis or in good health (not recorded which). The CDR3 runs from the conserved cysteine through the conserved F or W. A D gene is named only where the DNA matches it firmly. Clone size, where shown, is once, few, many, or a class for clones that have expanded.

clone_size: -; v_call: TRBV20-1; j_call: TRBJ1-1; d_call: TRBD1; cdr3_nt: TGCAGTGCAGACCCTACAGGGGACACTGAAGCTTTCTTT; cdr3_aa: CSADPTGDTEAFF
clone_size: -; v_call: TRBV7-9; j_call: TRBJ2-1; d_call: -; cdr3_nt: TGTGCCAGCAGCTTACCCGAGCGGTACAATGAGCAGTTCTTC; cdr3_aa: CASSLPERYNEQFF
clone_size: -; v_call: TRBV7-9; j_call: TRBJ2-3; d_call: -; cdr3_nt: TGTGCCAGCAGCCTGACGGAGGATACGCAGTATTTT; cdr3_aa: CASSLTEDTQYF
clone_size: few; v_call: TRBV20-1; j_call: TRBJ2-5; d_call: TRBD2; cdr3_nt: TGCAGTGCTAACCCTAGCGGGATAGAGACCCAGTACTTC; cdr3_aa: CSANPSGIETQYF
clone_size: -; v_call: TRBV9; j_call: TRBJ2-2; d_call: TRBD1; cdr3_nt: TGTGCCAGCAGCGTAGAGGGGGCCCACACCGGGGAGCTGTTTTTT; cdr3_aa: CASSVEGAHTGELFF
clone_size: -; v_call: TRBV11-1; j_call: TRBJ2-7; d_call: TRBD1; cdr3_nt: TGTGCCAGCAGCCCAGGGGGAAACTCCTACGAGCAGTACTTC; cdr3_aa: CASSPGGNSYEQYF
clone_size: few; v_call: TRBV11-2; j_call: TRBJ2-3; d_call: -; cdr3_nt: TGTGCCAGCGCGAGCATCACAGATACGCAGTATTTT; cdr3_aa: CASASITDTQYF
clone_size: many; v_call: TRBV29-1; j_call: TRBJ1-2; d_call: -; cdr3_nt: TGCAGCGTTGAAGGCTACACCTTC; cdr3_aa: CSVEGYTF
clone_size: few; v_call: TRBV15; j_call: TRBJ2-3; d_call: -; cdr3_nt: TGTGCCACCAGCAGGTGGGAAAGTGGCGATACGCAGTATTTT; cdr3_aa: CATSRWESGDTQYF
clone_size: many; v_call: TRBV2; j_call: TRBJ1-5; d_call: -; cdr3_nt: TGTGCCAGCAGCGCCAGCGCGGTCCCCCAGCATTTT; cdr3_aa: CASSASAVPQHF
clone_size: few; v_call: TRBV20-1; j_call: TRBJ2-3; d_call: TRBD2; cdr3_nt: TGCAGTGCCCCGACTAGCGGGAGTATCACAGATACGCAGTATTTT; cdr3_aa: CSAPTSGSITDTQYF
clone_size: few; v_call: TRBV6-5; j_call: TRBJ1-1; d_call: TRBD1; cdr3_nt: TGTGCCAGCAGTTACCCGACAGGGGAAGCTTTCTTT; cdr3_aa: CASSYPTGEAFF
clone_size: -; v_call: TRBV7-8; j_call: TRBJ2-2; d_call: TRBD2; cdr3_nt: TGTGCCAGCAGCTTAGTCGGGCGGGAGGGCCCATCCGGGGAGCTGTTTTTT; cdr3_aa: CASSLVGREGPSGELFF
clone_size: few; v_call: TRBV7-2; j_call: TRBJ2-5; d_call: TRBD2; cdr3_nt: TGTGCCAGCAGCGGGGCGGGAGGCCGGGAGACCCAGTACTTC; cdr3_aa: CASSGAGGRETQYF
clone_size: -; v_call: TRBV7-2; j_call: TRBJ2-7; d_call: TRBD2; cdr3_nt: TGTGCCAGCAGCTTAGCAAGGACGGGAGGGATTTACGAGCAGTACTTC; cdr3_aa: CASSLARTGGIYEQYF
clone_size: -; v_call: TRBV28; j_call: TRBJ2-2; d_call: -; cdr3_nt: TGTGCCAGCAGGGGAGTCCTTACAACCGGGGAGCTGTTTTTT; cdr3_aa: CASRGVLTTGELFF
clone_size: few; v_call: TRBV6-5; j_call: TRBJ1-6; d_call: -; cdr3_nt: TGTGCCAGCAGTTACGATGGGAGCTTCGGATCACCCCTCCACTTT; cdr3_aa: CASSYDGSFGSPLHF
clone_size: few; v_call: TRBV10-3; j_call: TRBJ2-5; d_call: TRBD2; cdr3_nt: TGTGCCATCAGTCTAGCGGGAGGCGAGGAGACCCAGTACTTC; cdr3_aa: CAISLAGGEETQYF
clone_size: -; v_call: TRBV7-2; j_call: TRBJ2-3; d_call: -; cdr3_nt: TGTGCCAGCAGCCCTCAGGGAGGCACTGGCACAGATACGCAGTATTTT; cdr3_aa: CASSPQGGTGTDTQYF
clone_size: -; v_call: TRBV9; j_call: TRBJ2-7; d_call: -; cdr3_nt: TGTGCCAGCAGCGTAGCCCATAGGGACTCCTACGAGCAGTACTTC; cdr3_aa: CASSVAHRDSYEQYF
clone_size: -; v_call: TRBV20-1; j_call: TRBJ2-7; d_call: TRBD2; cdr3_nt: TGCAGTGCGCCAACTAGCGGGAGGGCCGACGAGCAGTACTTC; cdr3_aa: CSAPTSGRADEQYF
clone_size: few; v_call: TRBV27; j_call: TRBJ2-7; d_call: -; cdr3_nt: TGTGCCAGCAGTTTAAGGCAGGGTGTTATGCAGCAGTACTTC; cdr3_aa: CASSLRQGVMQQYF
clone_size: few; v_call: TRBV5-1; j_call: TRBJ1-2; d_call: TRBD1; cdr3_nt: TGCGCCAGCAGCTCGGGGGACAGTCGAATGTACTATGGCTACACCTTC; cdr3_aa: CASSSGDSRMYYGYTF
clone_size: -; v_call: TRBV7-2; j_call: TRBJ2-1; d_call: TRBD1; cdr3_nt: TGTGCCAGCAGCCATAGTCAGGGGGTCTCCTACAATGAGCAGTTCTTC; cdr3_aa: CASSHSQGVSYNEQFF
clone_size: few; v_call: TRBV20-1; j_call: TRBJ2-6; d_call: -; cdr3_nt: TGCAGTGCTAGAGCCGCGGGACTTGTAAGCTCTGGGGCCAACGTCCTGACTTTC; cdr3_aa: CSARAAGLVSSGANVLTF
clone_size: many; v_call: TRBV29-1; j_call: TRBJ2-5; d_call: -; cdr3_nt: TGCAGCGTTGGGCAGGCGAAGGAGACCCAGTACTTC; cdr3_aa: CSVGQAKETQYF
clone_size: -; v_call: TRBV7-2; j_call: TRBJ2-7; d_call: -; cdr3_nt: TGTGCCAGCAGCTGGGCGGCCCACGGGACATACGAGCAGTACTTC; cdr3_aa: CASSWAAHGTYEQYF
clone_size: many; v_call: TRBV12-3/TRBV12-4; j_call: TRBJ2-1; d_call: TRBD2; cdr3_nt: TGTGCCAGCAGCTCCCGGGGGGGTCTTGAGCAGTTCTTC; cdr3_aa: CASSSRGGLEQFF
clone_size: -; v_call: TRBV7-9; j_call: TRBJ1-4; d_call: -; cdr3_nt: TGTGCCAGCAGCTTACGGCGGTTTAATGAAAAACTGTTTTTT; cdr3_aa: CASSLRRFNEKLFF
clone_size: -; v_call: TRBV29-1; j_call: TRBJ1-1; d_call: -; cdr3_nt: TGCAGCGTTTGGGTTCTAAATTTGAACACTGAAGCTTTCTTT; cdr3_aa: CSVWVLNLNTEAFF
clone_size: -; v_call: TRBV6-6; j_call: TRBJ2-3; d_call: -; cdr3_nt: TGTGCCAGCGCGTTCCTCACAGATACGCAGTATTTT; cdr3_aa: CASAFLTDTQYF
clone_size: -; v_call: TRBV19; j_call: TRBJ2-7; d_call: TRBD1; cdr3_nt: TGTGCCAGTAGTATGGGACAGGGGTACGACGAGCAGTACTTC; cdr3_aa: CASSMGQGYDEQYF
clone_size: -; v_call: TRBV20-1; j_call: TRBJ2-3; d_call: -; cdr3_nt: TGCAGTGCTAGAGAGGGATCGATCACAGATACGCAGTATTTT; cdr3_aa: CSAREGSITDTQYF
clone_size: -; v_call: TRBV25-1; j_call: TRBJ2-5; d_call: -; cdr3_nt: TGTGCCAGCAGTGAATATAAAGGGCCTCAAGAGACCCAGTACTTC; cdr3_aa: CASSEYKGPQETQYF
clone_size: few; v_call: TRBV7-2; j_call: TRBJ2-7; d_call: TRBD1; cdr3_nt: TGTGCCAGCAGCTTATATACAGGGGTCACCTACGAGCAGTACTTC; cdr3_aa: CASSLYTGVTYEQYF
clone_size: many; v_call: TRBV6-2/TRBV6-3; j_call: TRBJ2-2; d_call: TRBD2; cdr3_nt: TGTGCCAGCAGCCGAAAACCGGGACTAGCGGGAGGGCCCGGCACCGGGGAGCTGTTTTTT; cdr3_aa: CASSRKPGLAGGPGTGELFF
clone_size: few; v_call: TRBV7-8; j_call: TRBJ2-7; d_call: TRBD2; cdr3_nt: TGTGCCAGCAGCTTAGGGGGACTAGCGGGAGGTTCCTACGAGCAGTACTTC; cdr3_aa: CASSLGGLAGGSYEQYF
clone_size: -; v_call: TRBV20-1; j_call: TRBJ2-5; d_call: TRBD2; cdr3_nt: TGCAGTGCTGGCCGCACAAGGGCGGGAGAGCAGACCCAGTACTTC; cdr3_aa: CSAGRTRAGEQTQYF
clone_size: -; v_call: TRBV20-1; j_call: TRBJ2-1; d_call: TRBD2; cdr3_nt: TGCAGTGCATTTAGACTAGCGGGAGCTGAAAATGAGCAGTTCTTC; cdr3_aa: CSAFRLAGAENEQFF
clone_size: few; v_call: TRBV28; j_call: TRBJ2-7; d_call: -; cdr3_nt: TGTGCCAGCATGGCCCACTACGAGCAGTACTTC; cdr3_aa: CASMAHYEQYF
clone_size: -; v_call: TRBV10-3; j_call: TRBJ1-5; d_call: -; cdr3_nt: TGTGCCATCAGCTCAGGGGATCAGCCCCAGCATTTT; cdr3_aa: CAISSGDQPQHF
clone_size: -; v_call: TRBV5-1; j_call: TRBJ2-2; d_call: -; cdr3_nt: TGCGCCAGCAGCCCGGATGGGTCCTCAGCGCGGGAGCTGTTTTTT; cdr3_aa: CASSPDGSSARELFF
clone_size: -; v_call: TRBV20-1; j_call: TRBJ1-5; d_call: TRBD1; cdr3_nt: TGCAGTGCTAGCCCAGGGGGCGGGCATCAGCCCCAGCATTTT; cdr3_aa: CSASPGGGHQPQHF
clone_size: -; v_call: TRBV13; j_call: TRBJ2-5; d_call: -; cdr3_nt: TGTGCCAGCAGCTCCTCGGCGGGCCAAGAGACCCAGTACTTC; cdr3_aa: CASSSSAGQETQYF
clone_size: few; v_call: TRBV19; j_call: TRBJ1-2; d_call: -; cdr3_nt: TGTGCCAGTAGTAGGGACGGTCGTCGGGGCTACACCTTC; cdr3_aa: CASSRDGRRGYTF
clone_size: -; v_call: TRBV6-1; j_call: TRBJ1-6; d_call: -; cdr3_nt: TGTGCCAGCAGACACGTTAGACAGTCTTATAATTCACCCCTCCACTTT; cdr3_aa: CASRHVRQSYNSPLHF
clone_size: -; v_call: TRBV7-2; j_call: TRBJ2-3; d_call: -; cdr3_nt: TGTGCCAGCAGCATTCTGAGGGATACGCAGTATTTT; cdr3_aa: CASSILRDTQYF
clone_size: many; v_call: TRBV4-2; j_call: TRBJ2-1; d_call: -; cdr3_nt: TGTGCCAGCAGCCACGGTGCCGGCGACCTCTCCTACAATGAGCAGTTCTTC; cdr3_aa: CASSHGAGDLSYNEQFF
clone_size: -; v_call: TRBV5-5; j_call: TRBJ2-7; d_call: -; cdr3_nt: TGTGCCAGCAGCTTGGGGGGCCGCGGTCGTCACGAGCAGTACTTC; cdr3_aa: CASSLGGRGRHEQYF
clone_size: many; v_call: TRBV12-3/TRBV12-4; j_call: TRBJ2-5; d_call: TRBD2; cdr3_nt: TGTGCCAGCAGTTCATCCGGGACTAGGGGGGAGACCCAGTACTTC; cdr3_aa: CASSSSGTRGETQYF
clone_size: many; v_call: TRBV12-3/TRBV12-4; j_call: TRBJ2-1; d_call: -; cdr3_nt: TGTGCCAGCAGCTACCTGAGGACAGATGAGCAGTTCTTC; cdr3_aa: CASSYLRTDEQFF
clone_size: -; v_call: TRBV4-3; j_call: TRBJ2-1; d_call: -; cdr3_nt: TGCGCCAGCAGCCGATCTCCAGGAAGGTCCTACAATGAGCAGTTCTTC; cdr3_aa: CASSRSPGRSYNEQFF
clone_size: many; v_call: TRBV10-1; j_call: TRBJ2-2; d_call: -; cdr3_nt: TGCGCCAGCAGTGAGTCCCCCCGGGACTCTCCCACCACCGGGGAGCTGTTTTTT; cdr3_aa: CASSESPRDSPTTGELFF